A single sample gave rise to the 19 T cell receptor beta chains below, sequenced in a study of T cells in Graves' hyperthyroidism and ophthalmopathy (dated by TCRdb to between 2018 and 2021). The method behind the library was multiplex PCR. Sequencing relied on an Illumina HiSeq 2000. TCR beta CDR3 regions were amplified from RNA transcripts. The TCR CDR3 was subjected to a first round of RT-PCR using the HTBI primer set and the Qiagen OneStep RT-PCR kit. In TCRdb, the public reads were trimmed at Q25 with fastp and aligned with MiXCR, with productive beta chains retained. Every entry covers one CDR3 protein and lists the most common genes and DNA from its rows. The sample table shows more than 350,000 distinct CDR3 sequences, and roughly 15% are seen once. The leading ten clones occupy roughly a fifth of the sample. Sequenced sample: blood. Receptors originate from a woman aged 55-70 years with Graves' ophthalmopathy.

There are a few counts of this clonotype. V and J are TRBV11-2 and TRBJ2-5; TRBD2 is a possible D gene (7 bases). Germline CDR1 and CDR2: SGHAT and FQNNGV. The length of the CDR3 is 14 residues. Deletions cut 9 bases from V and 4 bases from J, with 18 bases between. The CDR3: CASSPRGGAETQYF. The CDR3 nucleotides read TGTGCCAGTAGTCCCCGAGGGGGGGCAGAGACCCAGTACTTC.

This chain links TRBV29-1 with TRBJ2-1, with D hard to call. The CDR3 is 13 amino acids. V was clipped by 6 bases and J by 3 bases, with 12 bases between them. Germline CDR1 and CDR2: SQVTM and ANQGSEA. Here the CDR3 DNA reads TGCAGCGTGTCAACCCGGGTCTACAATGAGCAGTTCTTC. This codes for CSVSTRVYNEQFF.

The table lists this clonotype with many counts. The chain combines TRBV27 with TRBJ1-1; no clear D gene. This CDR3 region has 13 residues. The V gene's germline CDR1 is MNHEY and CDR2 SMNVEV (reference sequence). The V and J ends lost 2 bases and 0 bases respectively, with 4 bases between them. The CDR3 here is CASSLRMNTEAFF. For the CDR3, the DNA is TGTGCCAGCAGTTTACGAATGAACACTGAAGCTTTCTTT.

This clonotype showed up many times. V gene TRBV29-1 combines with J gene TRBJ2-3; the D is unclear. CDR3 size: 11 residues. V was shortened by 8 bases and J by 4 bases, with 10 bases between the two germline ends. Germline values: CDR1 SQVTM, CDR2 ANQGSEA. CDR3 amino acids: CSSPTADTQYF. The CDR3 DNA follows: TGCAGCTCCCCGACGGCAGATACGCAGTATTTT.

The chain uses TRBV7-9 and TRBJ2-1; the match to TRBD1 covers 9 bases. The CDR3 loop spans 14 amino acids. With 6 bases clipped from V and 4 bases from J, the junction kept 4 bases outside the gene matches. In germline, CDR1 is SEHNR, CDR2 FQNEAQ (reference sequence). The CDR3 loop is CASSGQGSYNEQFF. The CDR3, as DNA: TGTGCCAGCAGTGGACAGGGGTCTTACAATGAGCAGTTCTTC. The full variable domain, with the rest looked up from reference TRBV7-9 and TRBJ2-1, is DTGVSQNPRHKITKRGQNVTFRCDPISEHNRLYWYRQTLGQGPEFLTYFQNEAQLEKSRLLSDRFSAERPKGSFSTLEIQRTEQGDSAMYLCASSGQGSYNEQFFGPGTRLTVL.

J is TRBJ2-6 and V is TRBV7-8; perhaps TRBD1 as D (6 bases). The CDR3 is made up of 17 amino acids. Trimming shortened V by 6 bases and J by 4 bases, and 19 bases separated the two germline ends. Germline CDR1 is SGHVS and CDR2 is FQNEAQ. In DNA, the CDR3 is TGTGCCAGCAGTGGGACAACCACTCTAACCGGGGCCAACGTCCTGACTTTC. It encodes CASSGTTTLTGANVLTF.

V and J are TRBV2 and TRBJ1-5, with 9 positions matching TRBD1. Losses at the gene ends were 6 bases for V and 7 bases for J; bases not matched to a gene: 10. Germline CDR1 SNHLY, CDR2 FYNNEI. The CDR3 is 15 residues long. The CDR3 DNA follows: TGTGCCAGCAGAGCCAGGACAGGGGCAGGACAGCCCCAGCATTTT. Translated: CASRARTGAGQPQHF. The full variable domain, with the rest looked up from reference TRBV2 and TRBJ1-5, is EPEVTQTPSHQVTQMGQEVILRCVPISNHLYFYWYRQILGQKVEFLVSFYNNEISEKSEIFDDQFSVERPDGSNFTLKIRSTKLEDSAMYFCASRARTGAGQPQHFGDGTRLSIL.

This clonotype was picked up a small number of times. V gene TRBV9 combines with J gene TRBJ2-3; TRBD2 matches at 13 bases. The ends lost 2 bases at V and 0 bases at J; junction bases unmatched: 0. CDR3 size: 16 residues. Per germline, CDR1 SGDLS and CDR2 YYNGEE. The CDR3 is CASSVTSGGSTDTQYF. The CDR3, as DNA: TGTGCCAGCAGCGTGACTAGCGGGGGGAGCACAGATACGCAGTATTTT. Variable domain in full (rest from reference TRBV9 and TRBJ2-3): DSGVTQTPKHLITATGQRVTLRCSPRSGDLSVYWYQQSLDQGLQFLIQYYNGEERAKGNILERFSAQQFPDLHSELNLSSLELGDSALYFCASSVTSGGSTDTQYFGPGTRLTVL.

Ten or more counts support this clonotype. This chain links TRBV28 with TRBJ2-3, with 9 bases fitting TRBD2. The CDR3 extends over 17 amino acids. Per the germline V gene, CDR1 is MDHEN and CDR2 is SYDVKM. J was trimmed by 4 bases and V by 6 bases; bases with no gene match: 14. In nucleotides, the CDR3 is TGTGCCAGCAGCCGCCCCGGCGGGAGGGCCGTATCAGATACGCAGTATTTT. Its protein product is CASSRPGGRAVSDTQYF.

This clonotype has more than one count but fewer than ten. The chain employs TRBV5-1 and TRBJ2-5; D might be TRBD2 (6 bases). Germline V gene data show CDR1 as SGHRS and CDR2 as YFSETQ. V was cut by 2 bases and J by 5 bases, with 13 bases left in between. The CDR3 has 14 amino acids. CDR3: CASSFPGVGETQYF. Written as DNA, the CDR3 is TGCGCCAGCAGCTTTCCGGGGGTCGGGGAGACCCAGTACTTC. The variable domain in full, with the rest retrieved from reference TRBV5-1 and TRBJ2-5, is KAGVTQTPRYLIKTRGQQVTLSCSPISGHRSVSWYQQTPGQGLQFLFEYFSETQRNKGNFPGRFSGRQFSNSRSEMNVSTLELGDSALYLCASSFPGVGETQYFGPGTRLLVL.

This clonotype was seen ten or more times. The chain links TRBV7-2 to TRBJ2-7; 13 bases map to TRBD2. The CDR3 extends over 16 amino acids. From germline, CDR1 is SGHTA and CDR2 FQGNSA. Trimming at V came to 4 bases and at J to 4 bases, leaving 7 bases not matched to a gene. The CDR3 region is CASSSATSGRRYEQYF. DNA of the CDR3: TGTGCCAGCAGCTCCGCGACTAGCGGGAGGAGGTACGAGCAGTACTTC.

This clonotype was recorded a few times. The chain recombines TRBV7-2 with TRBJ2-7, with 8 bases fitting TRBD1. The DNA end lines up better with TRBJ2-1; the J call may be wrong. This CDR3 has 12 residues. Germline CDR1 and CDR2: SGHTA and FQGNSA. The CDR3 sequence: CASSRQGYEQFF. In nucleotides, the CDR3 is TGTGCCAGCAGTCGACAGGGGTACGAGCAGTTCTTC.

This clonotype has a count of ten or more. The chain links TRBV20-1 to TRBJ1-1; D might be TRBD1 (6 bases). The CDR3 is made up of 14 amino acids. Germline V gene lookup returns CDR1 DFQATT and CDR2 SNEGSKA (reference sequence). CDR3 sequence (DNA): TGCAGCGAAACCGGGACAACCATGAACACTGAAGCTTTCTTT. It specifies CSETGTTMNTEAFF.

Many counts were recorded for this clonotype. The V gene is TRBV2, the J gene TRBJ2-5; D call uncertain. V shed 6 bases and J shed 0 bases, with 14 bases lying between them. Germline V gene lookup returns CDR1 SNHLY and CDR2 FYNNEI. This CDR3 region has 15 residues. The CDR3 bases are TGTGCCAGCAGCGTAAAATTGACGTACCAAGAGACCCAGTACTTC. Its translation is CASSVKLTYQETQYF.

This clonotype occurred once. One end of the junction fails to match germline, which may point to a read error. The gene calls are TRBV19 and TRBJ2-1; D may be TRBD2 (6 bases). The CDR3 is 15 residues long. From germline, CDR1 is LNHDA and CDR2 SQIVND (reference sequence). In nucleotides, the CDR3 is TGTGCCAGTAGTATAAGAGCGGGCTCCTACAATGAGCAGCTCTTC. Encoded protein: CASSIRAGSYNEQLF. Full variable domain (remainder filled in from reference TRBV19 and TRBJ2-1): DGGITQSPKYLFRKEGQNVTLSCEQNLNHDAMYWYRQDPGQGLRLIYYSQIVNDFQKGDIAEGYSVSREKKESFPLTVTSAQKNPTAFYLCASSIRAGSYNEQLFGPGTRLTVL.

CDR3 DNA sequence: TGTGCCAGTAGTAGCCCCCCAGGGGCTACCTACAATGAGCAGTTCTTC. Protein product: CASSSPPGATYNEQFF. V is TRBV19 and J is TRBJ2-1, with D possibly matching TRBD1 (6 bases). This CDR3 contains 16 residues. V was cut by 4 bases and J by 2 bases, with 15 bases left in between. Per germline, CDR1 LNHDA and CDR2 SQIVND (reference sequence).

J is TRBJ2-3 and V is TRBV5-1, with 9 bases matching TRBD2. V trimming: 4 bases; J trimming: 1 base; junction bases outside the gene matches: 7. Germline V gives CDR1 SGHRS, CDR2 YFSETQ. The CDR3 has 16 amino acids. In nucleotides, the CDR3 is TGCGCCAGCAGCCCCCTTAGCGGGAGCGGCACAGATACGCAGTATTTT. Protein: CASSPLSGSGTDTQYF.

This clonotype has at least ten counts. The chain recombines TRBV12-3 or TRBV12-4 with TRBJ2-1; D possibly corresponds to TRBD2 (5 bases). Trimming stripped 4 bases from V and 7 bases from J, with 14 bases between. The CDR3 sequence is 14 residues long. This CDR3 reads CASSSTRGLNEQFF. CDR3 nucleotide sequence: TGTGCCAGCAGTTCAACCCGGGGATTAAATGAGCAGTTCTTC.

The rearrangement joins TRBV9 to TRBJ2-4; D is perhaps TRBD1 (6 bases). V lost 0 bases, J lost 8 bases, and 12 bases lay in between. Looked up from germline, CDR1 is SGDLS and CDR2 is YYNGEE. The CDR3 length is 14 residues. The CDR3 reads CASSVAQGLDIQYF. CDR3 DNA sequence: TGTGCCAGCAGCGTAGCCCAGGGGTTGGACATTCAGTACTTC.